The clone carrying this TCR beta chain was counted between two and nine times. This specimen belongs to a study of blood T cell repertoires in COVID-19. The overall study: From the United States, Italy and Spain came samples of acute and convalescent COVID-19.

Using immunoSEQ multiplex PCR, the repertoire was profiled, and TCRdb retains in-frame clones only, with some absent. The sample gives about 350,000 clones, 88% of which show up once; 1% is in the top ten. The CDR3 has 13 amino acids. Germline V gene sequence: CDR1 MDHEN, CDR2 SYDVKM. Between the trimmed V and J ends, which lost 3 bases and 8 bases, there was a span of 11 bases. The chain couples TRBV28 to TRBJ1-5, with a possible D match to TRBD1 (5 bases). This TCR was sampled from a woman aged 30 to 39 who had been exposed to COVID-19. Sequenced input: PBMCs or T cells enriched from blood (not recorded which). The CDR3 bases are TGTGCCAGCAGTTTGGCAGGGCCCGAGCCCCAGCATTTT. It codes for CASSLAGPEPQHF.